The 19 T cell receptor beta chains listed next were all sequenced from one sample in a study of radiotherapy plus CTLA-4 blockade in lung cancer. Repertoires were generated with immunoSEQ multiplex PCR, while TCRdb's copy carries only in-frame clones and drops some. This table holds 71,000 or so clones, approximately 86% found once. Here the sequenced sample was peripheral blood, taken from a patient treated with radiotherapy plus ipilimumab. The receptor set was obtained from a human donor with non-small cell lung cancer who had stable disease on radiotherapy plus ipilimumab.

The rearrangement links TRBV28 to TRBJ2-5; 11 bases agree with TRBD2. The CDR3 extends over 15 amino acids. With V trimmed by 2 bases and J by 4 bases, 3 bases remained unmatched. Germline-derived CDR1 and CDR2 are MDHEN and SYDVKM. The DNA for the CDR3 is TGTGCCAGCAGTTTAGGCCTAGCGGGAGGAGAGACCCAGTACTTC. Its protein is CASSLGLAGGETQYF.

In this sample, this clone turned up a few times. As DNA, the CDR3 is TGTGCCAGCAGTTCCCCTCCGACAGGGGGGAGCACTGAAGCTTTCTTT. This sequence encodes CASSSPPTGGSTEAFF. The chain combines TRBV28 with TRBJ1-1; 9 bases line up with TRBD1. CDR3 size: 16 residues. Germline CDR1 reads MDHEN; CDR2 reads SYDVKM. Losses at the gene ends were 4 bases for V and 4 bases for J; bases not matched to a gene: 10.

The CDR3 sequence: CASSLEGYGEKLFF. The CDR3 DNA sequence: TGCGCCAGCAGCTTGGAGGGATACGGTGAAAAACTGTTTTTT. J is TRBJ1-4 and V is TRBV5-1; no reliable D call. Deletions cut 0 bases from V and 7 bases from J, with 10 bases between. Germline loops: CDR1 SGHRS, CDR2 YFSETQ. The CDR3 contains 14 residues.

The CDR3 protein is CASSLYGRGPTYEQYF. DNA of the CDR3: TGTGCCAGCAGTTTATACGGCAGGGGGCCTACCTACGAGCAGTACTTC. V usage is TRBV27 and J usage is TRBJ2-7, with TRBD1 matching 8 bases. The CDR3 runs 16 residues. Germline assignment: CDR1 MNHEY and CDR2 SMNVEV (reference sequence). J gave up 2 bases and V 1 base, and 7 bases lay outside the gene matches.

The rearrangement links TRBV7-9 to TRBJ1-6; the D is unclear. V was trimmed by 1 base and J by 9 bases, leaving 4 bases between them. The CDR3 extends over 12 amino acids. Germline loops: CDR1 SEHNR, CDR2 FQNEAQ (reference sequence). The CDR3 is CASSLVTSPLHF. The DNA of the CDR3 is TGTGCCAGCAGCTTAGTCACTTCACCCCTCCACTTT.

The V call is TRBV2, the J call TRBJ2-7, with 9 bases lining up with TRBD2. Germline V CDR1 and CDR2: SNHLY, FYNNEI. CDR3 length: 15 amino acids. V was pared by 4 bases and J by 4 bases, with 8 bases of the junction left unmatched. The CDR3 protein is CASSAGLAGRYEQYF. The CDR3, as DNA: TGTGCCAGCAGTGCGGGGCTAGCGGGACGGTACGAGCAGTACTTC.

The rearrangement uses TRBV18 and TRBJ1-1; D is unresolved. The germline V gene has CDR1 KGHSH and CDR2 LQKENI. This CDR3 comprises 15 residues. V was pared by 3 bases and J by 2 bases, with 13 bases between. The chain's CDR3 is CASSPEGLGNTEAFF. DNA for the CDR3: TGTGCCAGCTCACCGGAGGGTCTTGGAAACACTGAAGCTTTCTTT.

The chain uses TRBV11-2 and TRBJ2-7, with unresolved D. This CDR3 is 14 amino acids long. V was trimmed by 2 bases and J by 1 base, leaving 9 bases between them. From germline, CDR1 is SGHAT and CDR2 FQNNGV. CDR3 bases: TGTGCCAGCAGCTTAATCAGGAAGTCCTACGAGCAGTACTTC. Protein sequence: CASSLIRKSYEQYF.

This chain uses TRBV27 with TRBJ2-7, with 7 bases matching TRBD2. The CDR3 contains 14 residues. The germline gives CDR1 MNHEY, CDR2 SMNVEV (reference sequence). Trimming took 5 bases from V and 6 from J; bases not matched to a gene: 10. CDR3 sequence: CASSRAGLSAEQYF. The CDR3 region has the DNA TGTGCCAGCAGTCGTGCGGGACTATCAGCCGAGCAGTACTTC.

The chain recombines TRBV29-1 with TRBJ2-7, with D perhaps matching TRBD1 or TRBD2 (5 bases each). Trimming removed 3 bases at V and 5 bases at J, with 14 bases between. CDR3 length: 13 amino acids. Per germline, CDR1 SQVTM and CDR2 ANQGSEA. The CDR3 is CSVEDGLGDEQYF. The CDR3 DNA follows: TGCAGCGTTGAGGATGGCTTGGGGGACGAGCAGTACTTC.

The chain is built from TRBV5-1 and TRBJ2-1; D is perhaps TRBD1 or TRBD2 (5 bases each). The germline V gene has CDR1 SGHRS and CDR2 YFSETQ. This CDR3 has 15 residues. Deletions cut 4 bases from V and 7 bases from J, with 18 bases between. DNA for the CDR3: TGCGCCAGCAGCGCCCGCGAGGGGCTGGGTAATGAGCAGTTCTTC. It specifies CASSAREGLGNEQFF.

This clone has a single count. The chain couples TRBV6-5 to TRBJ2-1; 7 bases agree with TRBD2. There are 15 residues in the CDR3. Looked up from germline, CDR1 is MNHEY and CDR2 is SVGAGI. Losses at the gene ends were 3 bases for V and 4 bases for J; bases not matched to a gene: 6. The CDR3 spells CASSYGGGRYNEQFF. DNA of the CDR3: TGTGCCAGCAGTTATGGGGGGGGGAGGTACAATGAGCAGTTCTTC.

The chain carries TRBV5-6 and TRBJ1-2; D gene uncertain. This CDR3 comprises 12 residues. The germline V gene encodes CDR1 SGHDT and CDR2 YYEEEE. With 4 bases removed from V and 7 bases from J, the gap between germline ends came to 11 bases. CDR3 amino acids: CASSTNGFGYTF. CDR3 nucleotide sequence: TGTGCCAGCAGCACGAACGGGTTTGGCTACACCTTC. Drawing the rest from reference TRBV5-6 and TRBJ1-2, the complete variable domain is DAGVTQSPTHLIKTRGQQVTLRCSPKSGHDTVSWYQQALGQGPQFIFQYYEEEERQRGNFPDRFSGHQFPNYSSELNVNALLLGDSALYLCASSTNGFGYTFGSGTRLTVV.

V is TRBV29-1 and J is TRBJ2-5; 7 bases match TRBD1. The CDR3 has 12 residues. V gave up 6 bases and J gave up 6 bases; unmatched junction bases: 7. In germline, CDR1 is SQVTM, CDR2 ANQGSEA. For the CDR3, the DNA is TGCAGCGTGGGTCAGGGGGAAAAGACCCAGTACTTC. It yields the protein CSVGQGEKTQYF.

This clone was counted only a few times. The chain has TRBV7-9 and TRBJ1-1; D might be TRBD1 (6 bases). The V gene lost 1 base and the J gene lost 1 base, with 10 bases spanning the gap. Germline-derived CDR1 and CDR2 are SEHNR and FQNEAQ (reference sequence). The CDR3 length is 15 residues. DNA of the CDR3: TGTGCCAGCAGCTTAGTTGGGGGGCGGAACACTGAAGCTTTCTTT. Residues: CASSLVGGRNTEAFF.

The chain links TRBV9 to TRBJ2-1, with 12 bases identical to TRBD2. V lost 0 bases to trimming and J lost 4 bases; unmatched junction nucleotides: 2. CDR1 and CDR2 from the germline V gene are SGDLS and YYNGEE. The CDR3 totals 16 residues. The CDR3 DNA sequence: TGTGCCAGCAGCGTAGTTACTAGCGGGAGGTACAATGAGCAGTTCTTC. It codes for CASSVVTSGRYNEQFF. Supplemented by reference TRBV9 and TRBJ2-1, the full variable domain reads DSGVTQTPKHLITATGQRVTLRCSPRSGDLSVYWYQQSLDQGLQFLIQYYNGEERAKGNILERFSAQQFPDLHSELNLSSLELGDSALYFCASSVVTSGRYNEQFFGPGTRLTVL.

The chain recombines TRBV6-5 with TRBJ1-2; TRBD1 agrees at 7 bases. The CDR3 contains 14 residues. J was trimmed by 4 bases and V by 5 bases; bases with no gene match: 7. The V gene's germline CDR1 is MNHEY and CDR2 SVGAGI. This CDR3 is CASSRTGPAYGYTF. CDR3 bases: TGTGCCAGCAGTAGGACAGGACCGGCCTATGGCTACACCTTC.

The chain has TRBV7-9 and TRBJ2-3; D gene ambiguous. Between the trimmed V and J ends, which lost 5 bases and 6 bases, there was a span of 12 bases. The CDR3 runs 13 residues. Germline CDR1 reads SEHNR; CDR2 reads FQNEAQ (reference sequence). CDR3 nucleotide sequence: TGTGCCAGCAGCCCCTCTTTAGCTGATACGCAGTATTTT. Translation: CASSPSLADTQYF. Full variable domain (missing parts from reference TRBV7-9 and TRBJ2-3): DTGVSQNPRHKITKRGQNVTFRCDPISEHNRLYWYRQTLGQGPEFLTYFQNEAQLEKSRLLSDRFSAERPKGSFSTLEIQRTEQGDSAMYLCASSPSLADTQYFGPGTRLTVL.

The chain couples TRBV5-5 to TRBJ2-5; D not certain. Germline lookup yields CDR1 SGHKS and CDR2 YYEKEE (reference sequence). This CDR3 contains 13 residues. V was clipped by 3 bases and J by 7 bases, with 13 bases between them. The CDR3 reads CASSSSSARTQYF. The DNA for the CDR3 is TGTGCCAGCAGCTCGTCCAGTGCACGGACCCAGTACTTC. Full variable domain (outside the CDR3, taken from reference TRBV5-5 and TRBJ2-5): DAGVTQSPTHLIKTRGQQVTLRCSPISGHKSVSWYQQVLGQGPQFIFQYYEKEERGRGNFPDRFSARQFPNYSSELNVNALLLGDSALYLCASSSSSARTQYFGPGTRLLVL.